This T cell receptor (beta chain) was sequenced during a study of T cells in Graves' hyperthyroidism and ophthalmopathy. The overall study: At the time of initial diagnosis and before any treatment, peripheral blood was collected. General study results and limits: Among clonotypes expanded in thyroid above 0.001, most were also found in blood.

Germline loops: CDR1 MDHEN, CDR2 SYDVKM. This CDR3 is 11 amino acids long. The ends were cut back, 5 bases at V and 3 bases at J, with 5 bases in the middle. This clonotype was recorded at least ten times. Its antigen is currently unknown. From RNA transcripts, TCR beta CDR3 regions were amplified. The primer set for the first-round RT-PCR of the TCR CDR3 was HTBI. One entry per CDR3 protein results from TCRdb running MiXCR on the multiplex PCR reads. The sample records about 400,000 distinct CDR3 sequences, roughly 13% being singletons. Patients having uncontrolled infection, another autoimmune disease, pregnancy or lactation were not included.

Sequencing used blood. The chain couples TRBV28 to TRBJ2-7; D ambiguous. This receptor was identified in a man aged 50 to 60 with Graves' ophthalmopathy. The CDR3 bases are TGTGCCAGCAGTCCACGCTACGAGCAGTACTTC. It codes for CASSPRYEQYF.